The subject of this entry is one T cell receptor beta chain. These data originate in a study of blood T cells in healthy people across ages. Looking at the study overall: Every two T cells gave about one barcoded beta molecule via template switching.

The V segment lost 3 bases and the J segment 7 bases; nucleotides outside the gene matches: 20. Germline lookup yields CDR1 LNHNV and CDR2 YYDKDF (reference sequence). This CDR3 spans 20 amino acids. It was with a sample-barcoded 5' primer and a J-beta primer mix that a second PCR of about 6 to 11 cycles was run. One entry per CDR3 protein results from TCRdb running MiXCR on the 5' RACE reads. In the table there are about 690,000 distinct CDR3 sequences, roughly 43% of which are singletons. Sequenced: blood. The chain recombines TRBV15 with TRBJ2-1, with 11 bases that match TRBD2. This clonotype was obtained from a man at least 80 years old in good health. CDR3 residues: CATSSPLGLAAIRGRNEQFF. In DNA form, the CDR3 reads TGTGCCACCAGCAGCCCACTGGGACTAGCGGCCATACGGGGTAGGAATGAGCAGTTCTTC.